The next 27 T cell receptor beta chains were all read from a single sample in a study of OX40 agonist ivuxolimab in advanced cancers. The method was immunoSEQ multiplex PCR; TCRdb's version includes in-frame clones alone and lacks a portion of them. The table has over 55,000 clones, around 90% seen once; the top ten hold 11%. Material: CD4+ or CD8+ T cells sorted from blood, obtained in a trial of the OX40 agonist ivuxolimab. The receptor source for this set is an adult with an advanced solid tumor such as melanoma, head and neck, liver or kidney cancer.

This sequence joins TRBV5-5 and TRBJ1-2; D is unclear. CDR3 length: 15 residues. Looked up from germline, CDR1 is SGHKS and CDR2 is YYEKEE (reference sequence). V was cut by 1 base and J by 4 bases, with 14 bases left in between. The CDR3 region has the DNA TGTGCCAGCAGCTTGAGCGGAGGGCCTAGCTATGGCTACACCTTC. Amino acid sequence: CASSLSGGPSYGYTF.

The table lists this clone with a count of one. Here the CDR3 DNA reads TGTGCCAGCAGTTTGGCCCTTTACAATGAGCAGTTCTTC. As protein: CASSLALYNEQFF. The genes are TRBV6-5 and TRBJ2-1; D gene unclear. V lost 4 bases and J 4 bases, leaving 8 bases between the germline ends. The V gene's germline CDR1 is MNHEY and CDR2 SVGAGI. The CDR3 length is 13 residues.

The chain combines TRBV19 with TRBJ2-5, with D possibly TRBD1 on 5 matching bases. The germline CDR1 and CDR2 sequences are LNHDA and SQIVND (reference sequence). The CDR3 is 15 amino acids. The V gene lost 3 bases and the J gene lost 5 bases, with 16 bases spanning the gap. In DNA form, the CDR3 reads TGTGCCAGTAGTATTTGGGGCCCTTTCGGGGAGACCCAGTACTTC. Translated: CASSIWGPFGETQYF.

Concerning this clone: This same CDR3 is encoded by further DNA sequences in the sample. The J gene is TRBJ1-1, the V gene TRBV13; D remains unclear. Per the germline V gene, CDR1 is PRHDT and CDR2 is FYEKMQ (reference sequence). This CDR3 is built from 13 residues. Trimming took 2 bases from V and 1 from J, leaving 5 bases between them. CDR3 loop: CASSLTQNTEAFF. The CDR3 nucleotides read TGTGCCAGCAGCTTAACCCAGAACACTGAAGCTTTCTTT.

The chain links TRBV5-5 to TRBJ1-3; D is perhaps TRBD1 (5 bases). Trimming cost V 4 bases and J 0 bases, with 14 bases left between them. Germline CDR1 and CDR2: SGHKS and YYEKEE (reference sequence). CDR3 length equals 16 residues. CDR3 in amino acids: CASSPQGLISGNTIYF. The CDR3 DNA reads TGTGCCAGCAGCCCCCAGGGACTCATCTCTGGAAACACCATATATTTT.

The chain carries TRBV19 and TRBJ1-5; D remains unclear. This CDR3 comprises 13 residues. Germline CDR1 LNHDA, CDR2 SQIVND (reference sequence). V lost 7 bases and J lost 4, with 11 bases in between. The CDR3 loop is CASTMGWNQPQHF. The DNA of the CDR3 is TGTGCCAGTACCATGGGATGGAATCAGCCCCAGCATTTT.

The chain couples TRBV14 to TRBJ1-1; TRBD1 matches at 7 bases. The ends lost 4 bases at V and 4 bases at J; junction bases unmatched: 18. The CDR3 is 18 residues long. Germline loops: CDR1 SGHDN, CDR2 FVKESK. DNA of the CDR3: TGTGCCAGCAGCCCCTTAACAGGGGATGAACGGGGACGCACTGAAGCTTTCTTT. Residues: CASSPLTGDERGRTEAFF.

The chain joins TRBV7-2 to TRBJ2-1, with 7 positions matching TRBD2. Trimming took 1 base from V and 6 from J; bases not matched to a gene: 6. The CDR3 has 15 amino acids. Germline assignment: CDR1 SGHTA and CDR2 FQGNSA. The chain's CDR3 is CASSLGGLDVNEQFF. CDR3 nucleotide sequence: TGTGCCAGCAGCTTAGGCGGACTAGATGTCAATGAGCAGTTCTTC.

V and J are TRBV2 and TRBJ1-1; tentatively, D is TRBD1 (5 bases). Germline CDR1 SNHLY, CDR2 FYNNEI. The CDR3 length is 18 residues. Trimming left V 1 base short and J 4 bases short, with 22 bases between. CDR3 DNA sequence: TGTGCCAGCAGTGAAGATGGCTCCGGGGCGGGCATGGGCACTGAAGCTTTCTTT. The encoded protein is CASSEDGSGAGMGTEAFF.

The V call is TRBV28, the J call TRBJ2-7, with D perhaps TRBD1 or TRBD2 (5 bases each). V dropped 8 bases and J dropped 6 bases, with 20 bases sitting between them. This CDR3 contains 14 residues. Germline assignment: CDR1 MDHEN and CDR2 SYDVKM. In nucleotides, the CDR3 is TGTGCCAGCGCTTTCGGGGCAGGCCTAGCCGAGCAGTACTTC. This gives the protein CASAFGAGLAEQYF.

The chain recombines TRBV6-4 with TRBJ2-4, with unresolved D. The CDR3 extends over 14 amino acids. Per germline, CDR1 MRHNA and CDR2 SNTAGT. V shed 4 bases and J shed 0 bases, with 7 bases lying between them. CDR3 nucleotides: TGTGCCAGCAGTGGGGGTCTAGCCAAAAACATTCAGTACTTC. This translates into CASSGGLAKNIQYF.

V gene TRBV13 combines with J gene TRBJ2-7; D may correspond to TRBD1 or TRBD2 (7 bases each). The CDR3 extends over 16 amino acids. The V gene's germline CDR1 is PRHDT and CDR2 FYEKMQ (reference sequence). Trimming cost V 5 bases and J 3 bases, with 20 bases left between them. CDR3: CASSSDGAGGDYEQYF. DNA for the CDR3: TGTGCCAGCAGCAGCGATGGGGCAGGGGGGGACTACGAGCAGTACTTC.

Note on this clone: Other DNA sequences in the same sample also yield this CDR3. The V call is TRBV7-9, the J call TRBJ2-5, with D unclear. V shed 5 bases and J shed 5 bases, with 6 bases lying between them. Germline CDR1 reads SEHNR; CDR2 reads FQNEAQ (reference sequence). CDR3 length equals 11 residues. The CDR3 region has the DNA TGTGCCAGCAGCCTACAGGAGACCCAGTACTTC. Encoded protein: CASSLQETQYF.

This CDR3 is CASSSSGQPNEQFF. The CDR3 coding sequence is TGTGCCAGCAGCTCCTCCGGACAGCCCAATGAGCAGTTCTTC. The V and J genes are TRBV11-2 and TRBJ2-1, with a weak D call TRBD1 (6 bases). The germline V gene has CDR1 SGHAT and CDR2 FQNNGV. The CDR3 extends over 14 amino acids. V lost 4 bases to trimming and J lost 6 bases, with 13 bases between them. The full variable domain, completed using reference TRBV11-2 and TRBJ2-1, is EAGVAQSPRYKIIEKRQSVAFWCNPISGHATLYWYQQILGQGPKLLIQFQNNGVVDDSQLPKDRFSAERLKGVDSTLKIQPAKLEDSAVYLCASSSSGQPNEQFFGPGTRLTVL.

The genes are TRBV11-2 and TRBJ1-4; no definite D call. CDR3 length equals 18 residues. Germline-derived CDR1 and CDR2 are SGHAT and FQNNGV. V was pared by 0 bases and J by 0 bases, with 14 bases between. CDR3: CASSLDRWNFATNEKLFF. In nucleotides, the CDR3 is TGTGCCAGCAGCTTAGATCGTTGGAATTTTGCAACTAATGAAAAACTGTTTTTT.

The J gene is TRBJ1-2, the V gene TRBV6-5; D unresolved. Per germline, CDR1 MNHEY and CDR2 SVGAGI. The length of the CDR3 is 15 residues. V dropped 2 bases and J dropped 0 bases, with 10 bases sitting between them. CDR3 in DNA: TGTGCCAGCAGTTACGGGGTCGGGGCTAACTATGGCTACACCTTC. Residues: CASSYGVGANYGYTF.

The CDR3 spells CASSDAGTGEGSPLHF. The CDR3 nucleotides are TGCGCCAGCAGTGATGCCGGGACGGGTGAGGGGTCACCCCTCCACTTT. This chain uses TRBV10-2 with TRBJ1-6, with TRBD1 as a possible D gene (5 bases). Germline CDR1 is WSHSY and CDR2 is SAAADI. The length of the CDR3 is 16 residues. Trimming cost V 3 bases and J 10 bases, with 19 bases left between them.

The CDR3 here is CASSWDPYEQYV. The CDR3 region has the DNA TGTGCCAGCAGTTGGGACCCCTACGAGCAGTACGTC. This chain links TRBV11-2 with TRBJ2-7; D is tentatively TRBD1 or TRBD2 (5 bases each). Trimming pared 6 bases from V and 2 bases from J, leaving 8 bases between. CDR3 length: 12 residues. The germline CDR1 and CDR2 sequences are SGHAT and FQNNGV.

The J gene is TRBJ1-1, the V gene TRBV7-9, with TRBD1 as a possible D gene (5 bases). Germline assignment: CDR1 SEHNR and CDR2 FQNEAQ (reference sequence). V shed 5 bases and J shed 3 bases, with 13 bases lying between them. The CDR3 contains 14 residues. CDR3 nucleotides: TGTGCCAGCAGCGCACGAGGGGAGGACACTGAAGCTTTCTTT. Translated, it gives CASSARGEDTEAFF.

The V call is TRBV4-1, the J call TRBJ1-2; the D is unclear. The CDR3 consists of 15 residues. V lost 0 bases and J 4 bases, leaving 12 bases between the germline ends. CDR1 and CDR2 (germline): MGHRA, YSYEKL. The CDR3 protein is CASSQDPGLTYGYTF. The DNA for the CDR3 is TGCGCCAGCAGCCAAGATCCGGGGTTGACCTATGGCTACACCTTC.

The V and J genes are TRBV30 and TRBJ1-1; 7 nucleotides agree with TRBD1. CDR3 size: 12 residues. Trimming cost V 0 bases and J 11 bases; bases outside gene matches: 6. CDR1 and CDR2 from the germline V gene are GTSNPN and SVGIG (reference sequence). This CDR3 reads CAWSVDRVEAFF. For the CDR3, the DNA is TGTGCCTGGAGTGTAGACAGGGTAGAGGCTTTCTTT.

This clone was seen once. The CDR3 here is CASSAPPGTGAYEQYF. DNA for the CDR3: TGTGCCAGCAGCGCCCCCCCCGGGACAGGGGCGTACGAGCAGTACTTC. V and J are TRBV9 and TRBJ2-7, with 10 nucleotides matching TRBD1. Unmatched junction bases numbered 10, after V lost 3 bases and J lost 4 bases. The CDR3 consists of 16 residues. Germline V gene sequence: CDR1 SGDLS, CDR2 YYNGEE. The complete variable domain, with remaining parts taken from reference TRBV9 and TRBJ2-7, reads DSGVTQTPKHLITATGQRVTLRCSPRSGDLSVYWYQQSLDQGLQFLIQYYNGEERAKGNILERFSAQQFPDLHSELNLSSLELGDSALYFCASSAPPGTGAYEQYFGPGTRLTVT.

This clone qualifies as medium-sized. The chain couples TRBV6-5 to TRBJ1-2; D not certain. V lost 0 bases to trimming and J lost 0 bases, with 8 bases between them. Germline-derived CDR1 and CDR2 are MNHEY and SVGAGI. The length of the CDR3 is 15 residues. DNA for the CDR3: TGTGCCAGCAGTTACTCGGCGGGATCTAACTATGGCTACACCTTC. Protein sequence: CASSYSAGSNYGYTF.

This clone appeared a single time. V is TRBV7-9 and J is TRBJ1-1, with D unclear. Trimming removed 5 bases at V and 4 bases at J, with 14 bases between. The CDR3 runs 14 residues. Germline assignment: CDR1 SEHNR and CDR2 FQNEAQ (reference sequence). CDR3 sequence (DNA): TGTGCCAGCAGCGACGACACCCGCCCCACTGAAGCTTTCTTT. This codes for CASSDDTRPTEAFF.

CDR3 nucleotides: TGTGCCAGCAGTTTGTCCCAGGGTATTTACACTGAAGCTTTCTTT. Its protein product is CASSLSQGIYTEAFF. This chain links TRBV27 with TRBJ1-1; weak D call: TRBD1 (5 bases). With 3 bases removed from V and 3 bases from J, the gap between germline ends came to 14 bases. Germline CDR1 MNHEY, CDR2 SMNVEV (reference sequence). The CDR3 loop spans 15 amino acids.

This chain uses TRBV5-4 with TRBJ2-5; 10 nucleotides match TRBD2. The CDR3 covers 14 residues. With V trimmed by 6 bases and J by 4 bases, 6 bases remained unmatched. Germline-derived CDR1 and CDR2 are SGHNT and YYREEE (reference sequence). The DNA of the CDR3 is TGTGCCAGCACCACTAGCGGGGTTAGAGAGACCCAGTACTTC. Its protein product is CASTTSGVRETQYF.

CDR3 protein: CASSVGLTYEQYF. In DNA form, the CDR3 reads TGTGCCAGCAGCGTAGGACTAACCTACGAGCAGTACTTC. J is TRBJ2-7 and V is TRBV9; perhaps TRBD2 as D (5 bases). The ends were cut back, 0 bases at V and 2 bases at J, with 6 bases in the middle. CDR1 is SGDLS and CDR2 is YYNGEE in the germline V gene. The CDR3 consists of 13 residues.